Below, 21 T cell receptor beta chains from the same sample are listed, as sequenced in a study of T cell responses to AZD1222 COVID-19 vaccine. Sequencing used immunoSEQ multiplex PCR; TCRdb keeps in-frame clones, though not all of them. Of 160,000 or so clones listed, roughly 88% were seen once; the top ten hold about 4.5%. This specimen was peripheral blood, taken 28 days after the second AZD1222 dose. The receptors shown here come from an adult who received the AZD1222 COVID-19 vaccine.

The chain combines TRBV11-2 with TRBJ2-2; D perhaps matches TRBD1 (5 bases). Per the germline V gene, CDR1 is SGHAT and CDR2 is FQNNGV. The CDR3 runs to 17 residues. Trimming stripped 4 bases from V and 1 base from J, with 16 bases between. The CDR3 nucleotides are TGTGCCAGCAGCTCAGGCTCGGGCGGACAGAACACCGGGGAGCTGTTTTTT. Its translation: CASSSGSGGQNTGELFF.

The rearrangement uses TRBV21-1 and TRBJ1-5. TRBV21-1 is designated a pseudogene. There are 18 residues in the CDR3. The CDR3 sequence is CASRTIYIDRLANQPQHF. CDR3 coding DNA: TGTGCCAGCAGAACCATTTACATCGACCGGTTAGCTAATCAGCCCCAGCATTTT.

This clone was recorded only once. The gene calls are TRBV2 and TRBJ1-1, with unresolved D. The CDR3 runs to 13 residues. CDR1 SNHLY and CDR2 FYNNEI come from the germline V gene. The V gene lost 6 bases and the J gene lost 3 bases, with 11 bases spanning the gap. Here the CDR3 DNA reads TGTGCCAGCAGCAGACGGGGAGACACTGAAGCTTTCTTT. This gives the protein CASSRRGDTEAFF.

The chain has TRBV29-1 and TRBJ1-3; 7 nucleotides agree with TRBD1. The CDR3 covers 12 residues. CDR1 and CDR2 (germline): SQVTM, ANQGSEA. After removal of 6 bases from V and 2 bases from J, the junction contained 1 base not matched to a gene. As DNA, the CDR3 is TGCAGCGTGACAGGGACTGGAAACACCATATATTTT. It codes for CSVTGTGNTIYF. The full variable domain, its missing parts supplied by reference TRBV29-1 and TRBJ1-3, is SAVISQKPSRDICQRGTSLTIQCQVDSQVTMMFWYRQQPGQSLTLIATANQGSEATYESGFVIDKFPISRPNLTFSTLTVSNMSPEDSSIYLCSVTGTGNTIYFGEGSWLTVV.

This sequence joins TRBV5-1 and TRBJ2-7, with a tentative D call TRBD1 (6 bases). With 8 bases removed from V and 2 bases from J, the gap between germline ends came to 17 bases. This CDR3 region has 14 residues. Germline CDR1 SGHRS, CDR2 YFSETQ. CDR3 amino acids: CASNDGGSPYEQYF. Here the CDR3 DNA reads TGCGCCAGTAATGATGGGGGCTCTCCCTACGAGCAGTACTTC.

The chain recombines TRBV2 with TRBJ1-1; no definite D call. The V gene lost 7 bases and the J gene lost 2 bases, with 14 bases spanning the gap. The V gene's germline CDR1 is SNHLY and CDR2 FYNNEI. CDR3 size: 14 residues. The CDR3 loop reads CASMLWQLNTEAFF. The CDR3 nucleotides are TGTGCCAGCATGCTGTGGCAACTCAACACTGAAGCTTTCTTT.

This sequence joins TRBV10-3 and TRBJ1-1; TRBD1 matches 7 bases. V was clipped by 0 bases and J by 1 base; unmatched bases: 2. CDR1 ENHRY and CDR2 SYGVKD come from the germline V gene. This CDR3 is 15 amino acids long. The CDR3 reads CAISESRQGNTEAFF. The CDR3 DNA reads as TGTGCCATCAGTGAGTCCCGACAGGGGAACACTGAAGCTTTCTTT.

V usage is TRBV5-5 and J usage is TRBJ2-1, with 7 positions matching TRBD2. The germline V gene has CDR1 SGHKS and CDR2 YYEKEE (reference sequence). V gave up 4 bases and J gave up 6 bases; unmatched junction bases: 10. The CDR3 is made up of 15 amino acids. CDR3 region: CASSLRGVQSNEQFF. The CDR3 DNA reads as TGTGCCAGCAGCCTACGGGGGGTTCAGTCCAATGAGCAGTTCTTC.

The chain links TRBV19 to TRBJ1-5; TRBD1 is a possible D gene (6 bases). Germline-derived CDR1 and CDR2 are LNHDA and SQIVND (reference sequence). The V end was cut by 0 bases, the J end by 6 bases, with 15 bases between. This CDR3 has 16 amino acids. CDR3 loop: CASSIDHQRGAQPQHF. The CDR3, as DNA: TGTGCCAGTAGTATAGATCACCAGAGGGGGGCTCAGCCCCAGCATTTT.

The J gene is TRBJ1-3, the V gene TRBV30; D is unclear. This CDR3 region has 11 residues. Germline CDR1 is GTSNPN and CDR2 is SVGIG (reference sequence). V gave up 5 bases and J gave up 4 bases, with 6 bases separating them. The CDR3 DNA follows: TGTGCCTGGGGTGCGGGAAACACCATATATTTT. Amino acids: CAWGAGNTIYF.

V is TRBV15 and J is TRBJ1-1, with D possibly being TRBD1 (5 bases). The CDR3 runs to 15 residues. CDR1 is LNHNV, CDR2 YYDKDF, per germline (reference sequence). Deletions cut 1 base from V and 1 base from J, with 10 bases between. The CDR3: CATSRAQGGNTEAFF. CDR3 bases: TGTGCCACCAGCAGAGCTCAGGGTGGGAACACTGAAGCTTTCTTT.

The chain couples TRBV12-5 to TRBJ2-7, with 7 bases that match TRBD1. V shed 4 bases and J 4 bases; nucleotides not matched to a gene: 13. The germline gives CDR1 LGHNT, CDR2 FRNRAP. The CDR3 consists of 16 residues. The CDR3 loop reads CASGSAVTTGPYEQYF. The CDR3 nucleotides are TGTGCTAGTGGTTCGGCGGTTACGACAGGGCCATACGAGCAGTACTTC. The variable domain in full, with the rest retrieved from reference TRBV12-5 and TRBJ2-7, is DARVTQTPRHKVTEMGQEVTMRCQPILGHNTVFWYRQTMMQGLELLAYFRNRAPLDDSGMPKDRFSAEMPDATLATLKIQPSEPRDSAVYFCASGSAVTTGPYEQYFGPGTRLTVT.

The chain links TRBV5-8 to TRBJ1-2, with no clear D. The V gene's germline CDR1 is SGHTS and CDR2 YDEGEE. The CDR3 contains 13 residues. The V end lost 1 base, the J end lost 8 bases, and 12 bases lay between the germline ends. The CDR3 protein is CASSLLGSRGYTF. The CDR3 coding sequence is TGTGCCAGCAGCTTGTTGGGTTCCCGAGGCTACACCTTC.

This chain connects TRBV5-6 to TRBJ1-3, with TRBD1 as a possible D gene (5 bases). Between the trimmed V and J ends, which lost 4 bases and 4 bases, there was a span of 15 bases. Germline V gene lookup returns CDR1 SGHDT and CDR2 YYEEEE. The CDR3 consists of 15 residues. The CDR3 DNA follows: TGTGCCAGCAGCGATCCGGGACCGTTAGGAAACACCATATATTTT. This encodes CASSDPGPLGNTIYF. Drawing the rest from reference TRBV5-6 and TRBJ1-3, the complete variable domain is DAGVTQSPTHLIKTRGQQVTLRCSPKSGHDTVSWYQQALGQGPQFIFQYYEEEERQRGNFPDRFSGHQFPNYSSELNVNALLLGDSALYLCASSDPGPLGNTIYFGEGSWLTVV.

J is TRBJ1-2 and V is TRBV5-5; D is possibly TRBD1 (6 bases). V lost 0 bases, J lost 8 bases, and 14 bases lay in between. This CDR3 region has 14 residues. CDR1 and CDR2 from the germline V gene are SGHKS and YYEKEE (reference sequence). The CDR3 nucleotides read TGTGCCAGCAGCTTGGCACAGGGTACGGGAGGCTACACCTTC. Its protein is CASSLAQGTGGYTF.

This chain joins TRBV7-9 and TRBJ1-1; TRBD1 is a possible D gene (6 bases). The ends were cut back, 1 base at V and 5 bases at J, with 17 bases in the middle. This CDR3 is 16 amino acids long. Germline CDR1 and CDR2: SEHNR and FQNEAQ (reference sequence). The chain's CDR3 is CASSLGRGPVGTEAFF. The CDR3 DNA reads TGTGCCAGCAGCTTAGGCAGGGGCCCCGTGGGGACTGAAGCTTTCTTT.

In nucleotides, the CDR3 is TGTGCCAGCAGCCAAGAGAGGCGGGGGTACTATGGCTACACCTTC. This gives the protein CASSQERRGYYGYTF. This chain uses TRBV3-1 (or the pseudogene TRBV3-2) with TRBJ1-2, with D tentatively TRBD1 (5 bases). The ends were cut back, 0 bases at V and 3 bases at J, with 11 bases in the middle. The CDR3 runs 15 residues. In germline, CDR1 is LGHDT, CDR2 YNNKEL (reference sequence).

This chain uses TRBV6-1 with TRBJ2-1; D unresolved. This CDR3 is built from 14 residues. Germline CDR1 MNHNS, CDR2 SASEGT. The ends were cut back, 3 bases at V and 10 bases at J, with 16 bases in the middle. CDR3 protein: CASSEASWRVEQFF. The CDR3 nucleotides read TGTGCCAGCAGTGAGGCCTCTTGGCGTGTCGAGCAGTTCTTC.

The V call is TRBV14, the J call TRBJ1-3, with TRBD1 as a possible D gene (5 bases). This CDR3 has 12 residues. The germline V gene has CDR1 SGHDN and CDR2 FVKESK. Trimming took 6 bases from V and 9 from J, leaving 12 bases between them. The CDR3 DNA sequence: TGTGCCAGCAGTCGGGACGGGTTCACCATATATTTT. Translated: CASSRDGFTIYF. The variable domain in full, with the rest retrieved from reference TRBV14 and TRBJ1-3, is EAGVTQFPSHSVIEKGQTVTLRCDPISGHDNLYWYRRVMGKEIKFLLHFVKESKQDESGMPNNRFLAERTGGTYSTLKVQPAELEDSGVYFCASSRDGFTIYFGEGSWLTVV.

The V and J genes are TRBV6-5 and TRBJ1-1; D unclear. There are 16 residues in the CDR3. Trimming cost V 0 bases and J 1 base, with 12 bases left between them. CDR1 is MNHEY, CDR2 SVGAGI, per germline. CDR3 nucleotides: TGTGCCAGCAGTTACTCGATAGGCCGGGAGAACACTGAAGCTTTCTTT. Amino acids: CASSYSIGRENTEAFF.

This chain uses TRBV6-5 with TRBJ2-7; D tentatively reads TRBD1 or TRBD2 (5 bases each). The CDR3 length is 13 residues. Germline lookup yields CDR1 MNHEY and CDR2 SVGAGI. Deletions cut 6 bases from V and 7 bases from J, with 16 bases between. This chain's CDR3 is CASRAQVTGEQYF. In DNA, the CDR3 is TGTGCCAGCAGAGCACAGGTGACGGGGGAGCAGTACTTC.